The 30 T cell receptor beta chains presented below share a single source sample, sequenced in a study of blood T cells in healthy people across ages. A sample-barcoded 5' primer and a J-beta primer mix were used in a second PCR of about 7 to 12 cycles. TCRdb passed the 5' RACE reads through MiXCR, listing each CDR3 protein once. The profile shows 1,500,000 or so distinct CDR3 sequences, almost 60% of them singletons. Material: blood. These receptors were obtained from a man between 18 and 29 years old in good health.

The chain is built from TRBV9 and TRBJ2-1, with D hard to call. V was cut by 3 bases and J by 7 bases, with 14 bases left in between. CDR3 length: 14 amino acids. Germline values: CDR1 SGDLS, CDR2 YYNGEE. The CDR3 protein is CASSGLFKGNEQFF. The DNA of the CDR3 is TGTGCCAGCAGCGGACTTTTCAAAGGGAATGAGCAGTTCTTC. Filled out from reference TRBV9 and TRBJ2-1, the complete variable domain reads DSGVTQTPKHLITATGQRVTLRCSPRSGDLSVYWYQQSLDQGLQFLIQYYNGEERAKGNILERFSAQQFPDLHSELNLSSLELGDSALYFCASSGLFKGNEQFFGPGTRLTVL.

The CDR3: CSASAGGYVSTDTQYF. CDR3 DNA: TGCAGTGCTAGTGCGGGGGGGTACGTCTCCACAGATACGCAGTATTTT. The genes are TRBV20-1 and TRBJ2-3; 9 bases agree with TRBD2. CDR3 length: 16 amino acids. Germline CDR1 DFQATT, CDR2 SNEGSKA (reference sequence). V lost 3 bases to trimming and J lost 2 bases; unmatched junction nucleotides: 9.

J is TRBJ2-7 and V is TRBV4-1, with 8 bases aligning to TRBD1. Per germline, CDR1 MGHRA and CDR2 YSYEKL. J was trimmed by 2 bases and V by 4 bases; bases with no gene match: 7. This CDR3 region has 15 residues. In DNA, the CDR3 is TGCGCCAGCAGCCTCACCGGGACAGGTCCCTACGAGCAGTACTTC. Protein: CASSLTGTGPYEQYF.

The chain has TRBV3-1 and TRBJ2-3, with no clear D. V gave up 5 bases and J gave up 9 bases, with 21 bases separating them. This CDR3 is built from 15 residues. Germline CDR1 is LGHDT and CDR2 is YNNKEL (reference sequence). The CDR3 region has the DNA TGTGCCAGCAGCGAACCCGGCACAACGAAGGGAACGCAGTATTTT. Translated: CASSEPGTTKGTQYF.

V usage is TRBV2 and J usage is TRBJ2-1, with 12 bases that match TRBD2. The CDR3 runs 14 residues. In germline, CDR1 is SNHLY, CDR2 FYNNEI. V lost 6 bases and J lost 15; bases outside the gene matches: 12. CDR3 DNA: TGTGCCAGCAGCGATCGTCTAGCGGGAGGGCCGCCGTTCTTC. It specifies CASSDRLAGGPPFF.

The rearrangement uses TRBV25-1 and TRBJ2-1; D possibly corresponds to TRBD1 (5 bases). CDR1 and CDR2 (germline): MGHDK, SYGVNS. The CDR3 is 15 residues long. The germline V and J ends were trimmed by 4 bases and 0 bases, with 10 bases remaining between them. CDR3: CASSVAGNSYNEQFF. For the CDR3, the DNA is TGTGCCAGCAGTGTCGCAGGGAACTCCTACAATGAGCAGTTCTTC.

The rearrangement links TRBV27 to TRBJ2-7, with D hard to call. Trimming pared 5 bases from V and 5 bases from J, leaving 19 bases between. The CDR3 runs to 15 residues. Germline-derived CDR1 and CDR2 are MNHEY and SMNVEV (reference sequence). CDR3 sequence (DNA): TGTGCCAGCAGTCCGAGTATCGACATCTCTCACGAGCAGTACTTC. It specifies CASSPSIDISHEQYF.

As for this clonotype: The germline gene is not matched at one end of the junction; a read error may be the cause. The genes are TRBV2 and TRBJ2-3; no clear D. This CDR3 spans 14 amino acids. The germline gives CDR1 SNHLY, CDR2 FYNNEI. The CDR3 DNA is TGTGCCCGCAGTGACGTAAGGGGCACAGATACGCAGTATTTT. Its protein is CARSDVRGTDTQYF.

The rearrangement uses TRBV7-8 and TRBJ2-3, with 7 bases identical to TRBD1. CDR1 and CDR2 from the germline V gene are SGHVS and FQNEAQ. The CDR3 is 14 residues long. V trimming: 4 bases; J trimming: 10 bases; junction bases outside the gene matches: 11. CDR3: CASSSGQTGFAQYF. CDR3 DNA sequence: TGTGCCAGCAGCTCGGGACAGACCGGGTTTGCGCAGTATTTT.

The chain combines TRBV20-1 with TRBJ2-3; perhaps TRBD1 as D (6 bases). This CDR3 comprises 15 residues. Per the germline V gene, CDR1 is DFQATT and CDR2 is SNEGSKA (reference sequence). V gave up 4 bases and J gave up 4 bases, with 18 bases separating them. CDR3: CSAINREKSADTQYF. The CDR3 DNA reads TGCAGTGCTATTAACAGGGAGAAGAGCGCAGATACGCAGTATTTT.

The table lists this clonotype with a few counts. The chain recombines TRBV6-5 with TRBJ2-5; weak D call: TRBD1 (6 bases). Germline CDR1 reads MNHEY; CDR2 reads SVGAGI. The CDR3 contains 17 residues. Trimming took off 0 bases at V and 3 bases at J, with 17 bases between the two ends. CDR3 residues: CASSYSLYGTGKETQYF. The CDR3 region has the DNA TGTGCCAGCAGTTACTCCCTCTACGGAACAGGGAAAGAGACCCAGTACTTC.

This clonotype came up a few times. The rearrangement joins TRBV27 to TRBJ2-3; 10 positions agree with TRBD1. V shed 8 bases, J shed 6 bases, and the junction held 11 bases outside the gene matches. Germline V lookup: CDR1 MNHEY, CDR2 SMNVEV (reference sequence). The CDR3 is 15 amino acids. CDR3 amino acids: CASALGTGVTDTQYF. CDR3 DNA sequence: TGTGCCAGCGCACTAGGGACAGGGGTTACCGATACGCAGTATTTT.

This clonotype occurred a few times. The chain joins TRBV20-1 to TRBJ2-7; D is uncertain. Germline CDR1 and CDR2: DFQATT and SNEGSKA (reference sequence). This CDR3 contains 12 residues. V was trimmed by 0 bases and J by 2 bases, leaving 5 bases between them. In nucleotides, the CDR3 is TGCAGTGCTAGAGATGGAGCCTACGAGCAGTACTTC. Its translation: CSARDGAYEQYF.

The chain carries TRBV6-5 and TRBJ1-6, with a weak D call TRBD1 (5 bases). The CDR3 has 13 residues. CDR1 MNHEY and CDR2 SVGAGI come from the germline V gene. V was cut by 5 bases and J by 5 bases, with 7 bases left in between. The CDR3 sequence is CASSTGDNSPLHF. In DNA, the CDR3 is TGTGCCAGCAGTACGGGGGATAATTCACCCCTCCACTTT.

V gene TRBV6-5 combines with J gene TRBJ2-7; no clear D gene. V lost 6 bases, J lost 3 bases, and 18 bases lay in between. From germline, CDR1 is MNHEY and CDR2 SVGAGI. This CDR3 region has 15 residues. The CDR3 DNA follows: TGTGCCAGCAGCCAGCGAAGAGTAACCGGCTACGAGCAGTACTTC. Protein: CASSQRRVTGYEQYF.

This rearrangement joins TRBV27 to TRBJ1-1; D is unclear. The CDR3 has 14 residues. V lost 8 bases to trimming and J lost 1 base, with 14 bases between them. Germline loops: CDR1 MNHEY, CDR2 SMNVEV (reference sequence). The CDR3: CASQPGRANTEAFF. The CDR3 DNA sequence: TGTGCCAGCCAACCGGGGAGGGCGAACACTGAAGCTTTCTTT.

The chain recombines TRBV4-1 with TRBJ1-4; D unresolved. Germline lookup yields CDR1 MGHRA and CDR2 YSYEKL. The CDR3 totals 11 residues. V lost 2 bases and J lost 7, with 2 bases in between. CDR3 residues: CASSQTEKLFF. The CDR3 nucleotides read TGCGCCAGCAGCCAAACTGAAAAACTGTTTTTT.

The chain joins TRBV12-3 or TRBV12-4 to TRBJ2-5, with a weak D call TRBD2 (5 bases). Matching the DNA end better, TRBJ2-7 makes the J call doubtful. CDR3 size: 14 residues. The CDR3 DNA sequence: TGTGCCAGCAGTCTGACTATCCCGAGGGACGAGCAGTACTTC. As protein: CASSLTIPRDEQYF.

This chain links TRBV27 with TRBJ1-2; D perhaps matches TRBD1 (5 bases). The CDR3 has 13 residues. Between the trimmed V and J ends, which lost 6 bases and 5 bases, there was a span of 13 bases. The V gene's germline CDR1 is MNHEY and CDR2 SMNVEV (reference sequence). The CDR3 sequence is CASRPQGYYGYTF. CDR3 DNA sequence: TGTGCCAGCAGGCCGCAGGGTTATTATGGCTACACCTTC.

J is TRBJ2-3 and V is TRBV13; 7 bases fit TRBD1. CDR1 PRHDT and CDR2 FYEKMQ come from the germline V gene (reference sequence). The CDR3 contains 15 residues. V shed 0 bases, J shed 4 bases, and the junction held 4 bases outside the gene matches. CDR3 DNA: TGTGCCAGCAGCTTAGGACAGGGGAATTCAGATACGCAGTATTTT. Protein sequence: CASSLGQGNSDTQYF.

The genes are TRBV6-6 and TRBJ2-1; D possibly corresponds to TRBD1 (6 bases). V was trimmed by 0 bases and J by 4 bases, leaving 13 bases between them. The CDR3 spans 16 residues. Germline CDR1 reads MNHNY; CDR2 reads SVGAGI (reference sequence). For the CDR3, the DNA is TGTGCCAGCAGTTACTCCTCCGAGGACAGATACAATGAGCAGTTCTTC. As protein: CASSYSSEDRYNEQFF.

V and J are TRBV4-3 and TRBJ2-5; no clear D gene. Germline V gene lookup returns CDR1 LGHNA and CDR2 YSLEER. This CDR3 contains 15 residues. V lost 1 base and J lost 5, with 14 bases in between. The CDR3 here is CASSQGGRSRETQYF. The CDR3 nucleotides read TGCGCCAGCAGCCAAGGAGGTCGGTCGCGGGAGACCCAGTACTTC.

This clonotype was observed once. The rearrangement links TRBV20-1 to TRBJ1-1, with D possibly TRBD1 on 6 matching bases. The length of the CDR3 is 11 residues. Germline V gene sequence: CDR1 DFQATT, CDR2 SNEGSKA (reference sequence). V was shortened by 6 bases and J by 11 bases, with 16 bases between the two germline ends. The CDR3 DNA reads TGCAGTGCCGAGGGGGGGGGCGAGGCTTTCTTT. As protein: CSAEGGGEAFF.

This clonotype showed up just a few times. The rearrangement joins TRBV7-2 to TRBJ1-2; 8 bases line up with TRBD1. V lost 5 bases to trimming and J lost 6 bases; unmatched junction nucleotides: 11. The CDR3 spans 15 residues. Germline values: CDR1 SGHTA, CDR2 FQGNSA. The CDR3, as DNA: TGTGCCAGCAGCACTCCGCCCTCAGGGGGCAATGGCTACACCTTC. It translates to CASSTPPSGGNGYTF.

V gene TRBV12-3 or TRBV12-4 combines with J gene TRBJ2-2; the match to TRBD1 covers 7 bases. The CDR3 contains 15 residues. V shed 5 bases, J shed 6 bases, and the junction held 9 bases outside the gene matches. Here the CDR3 DNA reads TGTGCCAGCAGTATCACACCGGACAGGCCCGGGGAGCTGTTTTTT. The encoded protein is CASSITPDRPGELFF.

In its sample, this clonotype was seen a few times. The chain couples TRBV12-3 or TRBV12-4 to TRBJ2-3; D not resolved. Trimming shortened V by 6 bases and J by 3 bases, and 10 bases separated the two germline ends. This CDR3 is 13 amino acids long. This CDR3 reads CASSSWPTDTQYF. In DNA form, the CDR3 reads TGTGCCAGCAGCTCCTGGCCGACAGATACGCAGTATTTT.

The rearrangement links TRBV6-5 to TRBJ2-4, with 7 bases matching TRBD1. The better agreement between TRBJ2-7 and the DNA end casts doubt on the J call. The CDR3 runs to 13 residues. Germline V gene sequence: CDR1 MNHEY, CDR2 SVGAGI. CDR3 DNA sequence: TGTGCCAGCAGTAAAGGGACAGTCTACGAGCAGTACTTC. Its translation: CASSKGTVYEQYF.

This clonotype appeared many times. V usage is TRBV20-1 and J usage is TRBJ2-5; the D gene is possibly TRBD1 (5 bases). The ends were cut back, 0 bases at V and 4 bases at J, with 9 bases in the middle. Germline V gene sequence: CDR1 DFQATT, CDR2 SNEGSKA (reference sequence). The CDR3 covers 13 residues. CDR3 protein: CSARDDSRETQYF. As DNA, the CDR3 is TGCAGTGCTAGAGATGACAGCCGAGAGACCCAGTACTTC.

The rearrangement links TRBV10-3 to TRBJ2-3; D unresolved. Trimming shortened V by 4 bases and J by 0 bases, and 8 bases separated the two germline ends. Germline V gene data show CDR1 as ENHRY and CDR2 as SYGVKD. This CDR3 is 14 amino acids long. CDR3 nucleotide sequence: TGTGCCATCAGTGGGCTTCCTAGCACAGATACGCAGTATTTT. This translates into CAISGLPSTDTQYF.

This clonotype was counted a few times. DNA for the CDR3: TGTGCCATCAGTGCAGTGGGCCAAGACAATGAGCAGTTCTTC. It translates to CAISAVGQDNEQFF. The chain couples TRBV10-3 to TRBJ2-1, with D unresolved. The germline V gene encodes CDR1 ENHRY and CDR2 SYGVKD. The CDR3 is 14 amino acids. V was shortened by 4 bases and J by 5 bases, with 12 bases between the two germline ends.